One sample yielded the 5 T cell receptor beta chains listed below, sequenced in a study of CD8+CD57+ T cells in acquired aplastic anemia. Genomic DNA templated the TCR beta VDJ and CDR3 profiling. One entry per CDR3 protein results from TCRdb running MiXCR on the reads. Of around 120,000 distinct CDR3 sequences detected, almost 40% appear once; the ten largest clones hold about 2.6%. Sequenced patients had shown CD8+CD57+ cell expansion by flow cytometry. The sample consisted of sorted CD4+, CD8+, or CD8+CD57+ T cells (not recorded which) from PBMCs. All receptors come from a human donor with aplastic anemia.

On this clonotype itself: A read error is possible here, since a much larger clone lies one base away. The chain joins TRBV30 to TRBJ1-5; 7 bases match TRBD1. This CDR3 is 15 amino acids long. From germline, CDR1 is GTSNPN and CDR2 SVGIG (reference sequence). In DNA form, the CDR3 reads TGTGCCTGGAGTGTACAGGGGCGGACGAATCGGCCCCAGCATTTT. Residues: CAWSVQGRTNRPQHF.

A word on this clonotype: This may come from a read error, since a much larger clone is one base off. The chain links TRBV6-2 or TRBV6-3 to TRBJ2-7, with D uncertain. Germline V gene lookup returns CDR1 MNHEY and CDR2 SVGEGT. The CDR3 runs 14 residues. V lost 2 bases, J lost 6 bases, and 14 bases lay in between. The CDR3 region is CASSYHYPRGEQYF. CDR3 sequence (DNA): TGTGCCAGCAGTTACCACTACCCTAGAGGCGAGCAGTACTTC.

This chain connects TRBV12-5 to TRBJ2-6, with D possibly matching TRBD1 (6 bases). Trimming removed 2 bases from V and 2 bases from J, with 10 bases in between. Looked up from germline, CDR1 is LGHNT and CDR2 is FRNRAP. This CDR3 contains 16 residues. The CDR3 region has the DNA TGTGCTAGTGGTTTGCTCGCAGGGGCTGGGGCCAACGTCCTGACTTTC. The encoded protein is CASGLLAGAGANVLTF.

This clonotype was counted at least ten times. The genes are TRBV6-1 and TRBJ2-7; D might be TRBD1 or TRBD2, each matching 5 bases. Trimming pared 6 bases from V and 4 bases from J, leaving 10 bases between. The CDR3 runs 12 residues. Germline V gives CDR1 MNHNS, CDR2 SASEGT. The CDR3 nucleotides read TGTGCCAGCAGCCCGGGACCATACGAGCAGTACGTC. It yields the protein CASSPGPYEQYV.

This clonotype showed up just once. CDR3 sequence reads: CASNGGGAGTGELFF. For the CDR3, the DNA is TGTGCCAGTAATGGGGGGGGAGCGGGCACCGGGGAGCTGTTTTTT. The chain combines TRBV19 with TRBJ2-2; 7 bases fit TRBD2. Germline loops: CDR1 LNHDA, CDR2 SQIVND (reference sequence). V was pared by 7 bases and J by 4 bases, with 9 bases of the junction left unmatched. There are 15 residues in the CDR3.